This T cell receptor beta chain is drawn from a study of T-cell reconstitution after alpha-beta-depleted transplantation in children. Study outcomes and limitations: T cells produced anew were the main source of T-cell counts and diversity one year after transplant. The origin of high day-60 TCRbeta diversity in some patients lay in surviving recipient T cells and thymic progenitors.

Deletions cut 10 bases from V and 4 bases from J, with 19 bases between. CDR3 length: 15 residues. Germline V CDR1 and CDR2: MDHEN, SYDVKM. Preparing the TCRbeta library involved the use of unique molecular identifiers. TCRdb reprocessed the PCR reads via MiXCR and lists one record per CDR3 protein. The sample shows a few hundred thousand distinct CDR3 sequences, roughly 30% of them seen only once. Concerning this clonotype itself: Its antigen is as yet unknown.

The rearrangement uses TRBV28 and TRBJ2-2, with D maybe TRBD2 (6 bases). This TCR derives from a boy younger than two with Wiskott-Aldrich syndrome, due to receive a stem cell transplant. Material: PBMCs, obtained before TCRalphabeta/CD19-depleted stem cell transplant. CDR3 region: CAIGGPRSSTGELFF. CDR3 bases: TGTGCCATCGGGGGTCCGAGGAGTTCCACCGGGGAGCTGTTTTTT.